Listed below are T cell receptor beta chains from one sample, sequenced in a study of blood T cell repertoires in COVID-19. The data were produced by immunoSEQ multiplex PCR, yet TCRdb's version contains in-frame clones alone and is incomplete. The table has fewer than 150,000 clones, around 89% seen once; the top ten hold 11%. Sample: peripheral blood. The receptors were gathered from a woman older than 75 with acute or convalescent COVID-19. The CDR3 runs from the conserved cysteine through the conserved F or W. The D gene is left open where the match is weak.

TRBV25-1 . CASSEWGGNQPQHF
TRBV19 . CASQGPRIYGYTF
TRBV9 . CASSPLPGLGGEQYF
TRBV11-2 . CASSSTDQETQYF
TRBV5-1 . CASSFTPGQPQHF
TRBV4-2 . CASSQVNRMNTEAFF
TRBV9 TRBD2 CASSVSGATDTQYF
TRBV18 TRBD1 CASSSGTGATYEQYF
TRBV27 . CASSLRNRVDNSPLHF
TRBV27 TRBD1 CASSSGQGRYGYTF
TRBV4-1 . CASSQQFLEEQYF
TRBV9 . CASSVAHPAGELFF
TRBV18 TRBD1 CASSVRGQDQPQHF
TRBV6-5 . CASKYRDNYGYTF
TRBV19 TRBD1 CASSTRTGGYFTEAFF
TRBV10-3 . CAIRDNSNQPQHF
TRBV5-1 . CASSLEWAGVNSPLHF
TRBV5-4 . CASSLGGTSSSGNTIYF
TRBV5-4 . CASSYNTDTQYF
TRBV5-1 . CASSWRGGANTEAFF
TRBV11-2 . CASTPGEGVLKTQYF
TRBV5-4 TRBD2 CASSLEASGGYEQYF
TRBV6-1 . CASSEGVWANSNQPQHF
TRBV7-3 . CASSLADSGANVLTF
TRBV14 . CASSQLGAIQETQYF
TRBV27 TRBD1 CASTLRGQGHYEQYF
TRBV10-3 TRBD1 CAIRLSGTGGGTEAFF
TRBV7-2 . CASSLGGRWTEAFF
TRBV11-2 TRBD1 CASSFSGQSNYEQYF
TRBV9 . CASSVEGDTEAFF
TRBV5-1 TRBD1 CASSPAGTGSYGYTF
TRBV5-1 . CASSETGIRNTEAFF
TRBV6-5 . CASSRLDSEAFF
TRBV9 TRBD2 CASNRGASGVADPELFF
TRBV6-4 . CASSDQPGHTEAFF
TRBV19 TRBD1 CASSRIGQGSPNEKLFF
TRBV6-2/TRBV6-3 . CASSSPRDSSYEQYF
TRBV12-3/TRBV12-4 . CASSFQGGSPLHF
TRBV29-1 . CSALVNQETQYF
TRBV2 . CASSGPEGTEAFF
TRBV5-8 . CASSSRGQVNEKLFF
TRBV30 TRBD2 CAWEPGLPQETQYF
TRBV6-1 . CASSEALKRNYGYTF
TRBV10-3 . CAISGGVYGYTF
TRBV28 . CASSGRLSPNYGYTF
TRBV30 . CAWGRGFNNEQFF
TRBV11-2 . CASSLVIDQPQHF
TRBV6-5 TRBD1 CASRDPGQGSDEQFF
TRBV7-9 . CASSLGLTFSGANVLTF
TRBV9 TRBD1 CASSKGQGKYGYTF
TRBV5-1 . CASSPTTGTTLTYEQYF
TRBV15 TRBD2 CATSRADLAGVPNTGELFF
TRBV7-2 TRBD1 CASSLADRGNGYTF